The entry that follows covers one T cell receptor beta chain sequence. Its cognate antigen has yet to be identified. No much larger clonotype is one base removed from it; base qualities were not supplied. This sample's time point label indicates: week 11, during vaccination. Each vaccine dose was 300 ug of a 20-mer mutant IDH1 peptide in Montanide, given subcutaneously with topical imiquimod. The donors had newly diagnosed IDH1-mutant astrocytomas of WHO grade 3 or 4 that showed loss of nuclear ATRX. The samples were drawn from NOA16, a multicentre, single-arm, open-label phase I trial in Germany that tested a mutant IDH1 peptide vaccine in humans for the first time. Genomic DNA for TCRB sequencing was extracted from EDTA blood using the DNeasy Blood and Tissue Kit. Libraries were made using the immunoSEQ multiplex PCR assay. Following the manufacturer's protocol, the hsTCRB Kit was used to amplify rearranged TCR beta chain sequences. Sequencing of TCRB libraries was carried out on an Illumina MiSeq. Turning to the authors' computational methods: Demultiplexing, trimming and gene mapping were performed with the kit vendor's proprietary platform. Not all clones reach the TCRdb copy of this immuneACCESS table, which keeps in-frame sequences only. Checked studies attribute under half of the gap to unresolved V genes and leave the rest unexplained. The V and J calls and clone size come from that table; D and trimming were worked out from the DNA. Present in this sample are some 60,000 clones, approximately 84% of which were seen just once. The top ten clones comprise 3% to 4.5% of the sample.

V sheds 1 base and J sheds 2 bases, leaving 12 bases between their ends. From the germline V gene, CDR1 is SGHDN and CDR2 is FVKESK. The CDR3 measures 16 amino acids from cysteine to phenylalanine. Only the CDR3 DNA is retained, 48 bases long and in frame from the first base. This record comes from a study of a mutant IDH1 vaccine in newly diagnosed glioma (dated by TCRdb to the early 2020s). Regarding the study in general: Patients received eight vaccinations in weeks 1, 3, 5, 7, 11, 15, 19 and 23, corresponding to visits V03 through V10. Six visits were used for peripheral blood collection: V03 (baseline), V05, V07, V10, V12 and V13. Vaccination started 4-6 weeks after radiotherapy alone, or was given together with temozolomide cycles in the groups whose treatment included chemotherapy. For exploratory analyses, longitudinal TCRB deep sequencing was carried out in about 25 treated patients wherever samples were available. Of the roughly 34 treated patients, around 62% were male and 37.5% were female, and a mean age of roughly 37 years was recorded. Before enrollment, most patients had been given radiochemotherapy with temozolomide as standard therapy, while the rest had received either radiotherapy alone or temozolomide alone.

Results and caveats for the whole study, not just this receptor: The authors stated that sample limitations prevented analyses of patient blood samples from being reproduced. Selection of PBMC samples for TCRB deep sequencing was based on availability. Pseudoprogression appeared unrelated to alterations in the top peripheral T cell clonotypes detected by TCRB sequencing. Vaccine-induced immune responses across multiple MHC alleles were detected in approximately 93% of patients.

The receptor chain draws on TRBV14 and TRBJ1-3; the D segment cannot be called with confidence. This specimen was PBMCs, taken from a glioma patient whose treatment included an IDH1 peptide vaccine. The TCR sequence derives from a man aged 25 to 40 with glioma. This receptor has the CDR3 CASSQARRVTGNTIYF. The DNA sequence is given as TGTGCCAGCAGCCAAGCGAGGCGGGTTACTGGAAACACCATATATTTT.